This passage covers 27 T cell receptor beta chains from one sample sequenced in a study of prognosis after radiotherapy for stage I lung cancer. Genomic DNA was subjected to two-round multiplex PCR for amplification of TCR beta CDR3. Primers targeting each individual TRBV and TRBJ gene were applied in first-round PCR. TCRdb ran MiXCR on the multiplex PCR reads and lists one entry per CDR3 protein. The sample includes about 31,000 distinct CDR3 sequences, roughly 40% seen only once; the top ten take 15% to 17%. This specimen was PBMCs, taken before or after stereotactic body radiation therapy (not recorded which). The receptors shown here come from a donor aged 50 or older with non-small cell lung cancer.

Ten or more counts support this clonotype. The J gene is TRBJ2-3, the V gene TRBV20-1; unclear D gene. Deletions cut 6 bases from V and 4 bases from J, with 8 bases between. Per the germline V gene, CDR1 is DFQATT and CDR2 is SNEGSKA (reference sequence). CDR3 size: 11 residues. CDR3 sequence reads: CSATVSDTQYF. The DNA for the CDR3 is TGCAGTGCAACGGTCTCAGATACGCAGTATTTT.

This clonotype was seen ten or more times. The chain carries TRBV30 and TRBJ1-4; D call uncertain. V lost 2 bases to trimming and J lost 10 bases, with 17 bases between them. The CDR3 has 14 residues. The germline CDR1 and CDR2 sequences are GTSNPN and SVGIG (reference sequence). The CDR3 is CAWSKGPALGKLFF. DNA of the CDR3: TGTGCCTGGAGTAAGGGTCCCGCACTTGGAAAACTGTTTTTT.

This clonotype was observed many times. The chain joins TRBV18 to TRBJ2-3; 8 nucleotides align to TRBD1. V shed 3 bases, J shed 4 bases, and the junction held 6 bases outside the gene matches. The germline V gene encodes CDR1 KGHSH and CDR2 LQKENI. This CDR3 has 15 amino acids. The CDR3 bases are TGTGCCAGCTCACCCCGGGAACAGGGGGCAGATACGCAGTATTTT. Translated: CASSPREQGADTQYF.

As concerns this clonotype: The junction departs from germline at one end; a sequencing error may be responsible. This chain uses TRBV19 with TRBJ2-7, with D perhaps matching TRBD1 (5 bases). CDR1 and CDR2 from the germline V gene are LNHDA and SQIVND (reference sequence). This CDR3 is built from 14 residues. The CDR3 region is CASSPGAFIYEKYF. The CDR3 DNA follows: TGCGCCAGTAGTCCTGGGGCATTTATCTACGAGAAGTACTTC. Complete variable domain (other parts from reference TRBV19 and TRBJ2-7): DGGITQSPKYLFRKEGQNVTLSCEQNLNHDAMYWYRQDPGQGLRLIYYSQIVNDFQKGDIAEGYSVSREKKESFPLTVTSAQKNPTAFYLCASSPGAFIYEKYFGPGTRLTVT.

This clonotype was counted many times. Here the CDR3 DNA reads TGCAGCGTTCCAGACTCCGGGACAGGGATCGAGACCCAGTACTTC. It yields the protein CSVPDSGTGIETQYF. This chain connects TRBV29-1 to TRBJ2-5, with 9 bases identical to TRBD1. Unmatched junction bases numbered 12, after V lost 5 bases and J lost 5 bases. This CDR3 contains 15 residues. The germline gives CDR1 SQVTM, CDR2 ANQGSEA.

The V gene is TRBV7-3, the J gene TRBJ2-2; no reliable D call. This CDR3 has 13 residues. Germline CDR1 reads SGHTA; CDR2 reads FQGTGA. V was trimmed by 1 base and J by 5 bases, leaving 5 bases between them. CDR3 DNA: TGTGCCAGCAGCTTAAAAGTTACCGGGGAGCTGTTTTTT. This sequence encodes CASSLKVTGELFF.

This clonotype was recorded at least ten times. The gene calls are TRBV3-1 and TRBJ1-3, with a possible D match to TRBD1 (6 bases). CDR3 size: 14 residues. Germline V gene data show CDR1 as LGHDT and CDR2 as YNNKEL (reference sequence). Deletions cut 1 base from V and 7 bases from J, with 11 bases between. The CDR3 DNA is TGTGCCAGCAGCCAAGGTGGGGGGCGCAACACCATATATTTT. Translation: CASSQGGGRNTIYF.

This clonotype was found many times. The chain combines TRBV7-8 with TRBJ1-5; D possibly corresponds to TRBD1 (5 bases). Trimming cost V 5 bases and J 2 bases, with 16 bases left between them. The CDR3 totals 16 residues. Germline V lookup: CDR1 SGHVS, CDR2 FQNEAQ. The CDR3 here is CASSLNGGEGNQPQHF. CDR3 DNA sequence: TGTGCCAGCAGCCTCAATGGGGGTGAAGGCAATCAGCCCCAGCATTTT.

As regards this clonotype: This likely came from a read error, as a far larger clone is one base away. The chain joins TRBV6-4 to TRBJ2-7, with 9 bases fitting TRBD1. J gave up 7 bases and V 2 bases, and 9 bases lay outside the gene matches. There are 15 residues in the CDR3. CDR1 is MRHNA and CDR2 is SNTAGT in the germline V gene. CDR3 bases: TGTGCCAGCAGTGACCTTAGGACAGGGGTCTTGGAGCAGTACTTC. This sequence encodes CASSDLRTGVLEQYF.

This clonotype was picked up many times. Sequence at one end of the junction differs from germline and may be a read error. The chain is built from TRBV7-3 and TRBJ1-1; D may be TRBD1 (6 bases). Per the germline V gene, CDR1 is SGHTA and CDR2 is FQGTGA. This CDR3 comprises 14 residues. The CDR3 coding sequence is TGTGCCAGCGGCTTAAGGGGACAGAACACTGAAGCTTTCTTT. Its protein is CASGLRGQNTEAFF.

In its sample, this clonotype was seen many times. This clone may be a read error of a much larger clone one base away. This rearrangement joins TRBV6-2 or TRBV6-3 to TRBJ2-1, with TRBD1 matching over 8 bases. The CDR3 loop spans 15 amino acids. Germline values: CDR1 MNHEY, CDR2 SVGEGT. V shed 6 bases, J shed 11 bases, and the junction held 15 bases outside the gene matches. CDR3 nucleotides: TGTGCCAGCAGCCCGACCCACGACAGGGGACGAAAGCAGTTCTTC. This translates into CASSPTHDRGRKQFF.

This clonotype was detected ten times or more. The CDR3 spells CASSLQNTEAFF. CDR3 bases: TGTGCCAGCAGTTTACAGAACACTGAAGCTTTCTTT. The chain joins TRBV28 to TRBJ1-1; D gene uncertain. CDR1 is MDHEN, CDR2 SYDVKM, per germline. This CDR3 spans 12 amino acids. V was shortened by 2 bases and J by 1 base, with 2 bases between the two germline ends.

J is TRBJ2-7 and V is TRBV6-1; possible D gene TRBD1, 5 bases. The CDR3 runs 15 residues. V dropped 7 bases and J dropped 9 bases, with 25 bases sitting between them. The germline V gene has CDR1 MNHNS and CDR2 SASEGT. This CDR3 reads CASTPTFAQGYPQYF. Here the CDR3 DNA reads TGTGCCAGCACGCCTACGTTCGCTCAGGGTTACCCGCAGTACTTC.

This clonotype was detected ten times or more. The genes are TRBV6-1 and TRBJ1-1, with D maybe TRBD1 (5 bases). The CDR3 runs to 11 residues. The V and J ends lost 8 bases and 4 bases respectively, with 8 bases between them. From germline, CDR1 is MNHNS and CDR2 SASEGT. CDR3 in DNA: TGTGCCAGCGGGGGTGTCACTGAAGCTTTCTTT. This encodes CASGGVTEAFF.

The CDR3: CASTNDSITDSPLHF. In DNA form, the CDR3 reads TGTGCCAGCACAAACGACAGCATTACAGATTCACCCCTCCACTTT. The chain is built from TRBV6-1 and TRBJ1-6; possible D gene TRBD1, 5 bases. V was trimmed by 7 bases and J by 8 bases, leaving 18 bases between them. CDR1 is MNHNS, CDR2 SASEGT, per germline. This CDR3 contains 15 residues.

This clonotype was observed many times. The gene calls are TRBV5-1 and TRBJ2-1; the D gene is possibly TRBD2 (6 bases). CDR1 and CDR2 (germline): SGHRS, YFSETQ. The CDR3 is 14 amino acids. V was pared by 7 bases and J by 4 bases, with 15 bases between. The CDR3 sequence: CASGTGAYYNEQFF. The DNA of the CDR3 is TGCGCCAGCGGTACGGGAGCATATTACAATGAGCAGTTCTTC.

J is TRBJ2-1 and V is TRBV20-1; TRBD1 matches at 9 bases. J lost 5 bases, V lost 6 bases, and 8 bases had no gene match. The CDR3 sequence is 14 residues long. CDR1 and CDR2 (germline): DFQATT, SNEGSKA (reference sequence). CDR3 bases: TGCAGTGCCTCCTGGACAGGGGTAAACAATGAGCAGTTCTTC. This translates into CSASWTGVNNEQFF.

This clonotype was detected many times. V gene TRBV2 combines with J gene TRBJ1-3; D ambiguous. Germline-derived CDR1 and CDR2 are SNHLY and FYNNEI. The CDR3 contains 13 residues. V lost 6 bases and J lost 4, with 10 bases in between. CDR3 DNA: TGTGCCAGCAGCTCCCTGATGGGAAACACCATATATTTT. Amino acid sequence: CASSSLMGNTIYF.

In this sample, this clonotype turned up a few times. A far larger clone is one base from this, pointing to a likely read error. V is TRBV6-5 and J is TRBJ2-2; D is undetermined. Trimming pared 3 bases from V and 6 bases from J, leaving 14 bases between. The CDR3 is 15 residues long. From germline, CDR1 is MNHEY and CDR2 SVGAGI. CDR3 residues: CASSYSALASGELFF. CDR3 nucleotide sequence: TGTGCCAGCAGTTATTCTGCGCTGGCTTCCGGGGAGCTGTTTTTT.

In its sample, this clonotype was seen many times. The chain uses TRBV11-2 and TRBJ1-1; D is undetermined. V gave up 2 bases and J gave up 1 base, with 5 bases separating them. This CDR3 has 13 residues. CDR1 is SGHAT, CDR2 FQNNGV, per germline. CDR3 coding DNA: TGTGCCAGCAGCTTACACAGGAACACTGAAGCTTTCTTT. It specifies CASSLHRNTEAFF. Using reference TRBV11-2 and TRBJ1-1 for the parts outside the CDR3, the full variable domain is EAGVAQSPRYKIIEKRQSVAFWCNPISGHATLYWYQQILGQGPKLLIQFQNNGVVDDSQLPKDRFSAERLKGVDSTLKIQPAKLEDSAVYLCASSLHRNTEAFFGQGTRLTVV.

In DNA form, the CDR3 reads TGTGCCAGCAGCGTAGGGTTGGGTAGCGGTATCCAAGAGACCCAGTACTTC. Translated: CASSVGLGSGIQETQYF. The chain couples TRBV9 to TRBJ2-5, with a possible D match to TRBD2 (6 bases). Germline CDR1 and CDR2: SGDLS and YYNGEE. Trimming took off 0 bases at V and 1 base at J, with 16 bases between the two ends. The CDR3 has 17 residues.

This clonotype was counted ten times or more. The rearrangement links TRBV9 to TRBJ2-7; the match to TRBD2 covers 12 bases. CDR1 is SGDLS, CDR2 YYNGEE, per germline. This CDR3 is built from 14 residues. The J segment lost 7 bases and the V segment lost 4 bases, leaving 6 bases of the junction unmatched. The CDR3 nucleotides are TGTGCCAGCAGCCGACTAGCGGGAGAAAGGGAGCAGTACTTC. Translated: CASSRLAGEREQYF. The whole variable domain, remainder taken from reference TRBV9 and TRBJ2-7, is DSGVTQTPKHLITATGQRVTLRCSPRSGDLSVYWYQQSLDQGLQFLIQYYNGEERAKGNILERFSAQQFPDLHSELNLSSLELGDSALYFCASSRLAGEREQYFGPGTRLTVT.

This clonotype was detected a few times. The chain carries TRBV7-9 and TRBJ2-7; D might be TRBD1 (6 bases). The germline CDR1 and CDR2 sequences are SEHNR and FQNEAQ (reference sequence). Trimming removed 7 bases at V and 7 bases at J, with 11 bases between. The CDR3 runs 11 residues. The DNA of the CDR3 is TGTGCCAGCACGACAGGAGAAGAGCAGTACTTC. As protein: CASTTGEEQYF.

As for this clonotype: A far larger clone is off by one base, so a read error is likely. This CDR3 reads CASSVVQGVEHFF. The CDR3 DNA follows: TGTGCCAGCAGTGTGGTACAGGGCGTTGAGCATTTCTTC. The rearrangement links TRBV12-3 or TRBV12-4 to TRBJ2-1; D might be TRBD1 (6 bases). CDR3 size: 13 residues.

By frequency in the sample, this clonotype is medium-sized (0.01 to 0.1%). The genes are TRBV6-1 and TRBJ2-7; D assignment may be TRBD1 or TRBD2 (6 bases each). This CDR3 has 13 residues. Trimming took off 8 bases at V and 0 bases at J, with 11 bases between the two ends. In germline, CDR1 is MNHNS, CDR2 SASEGT. The CDR3 bases are TGTGCCAGCGAGGGGGGCTACTCCTACGAGCAGTACTTC. Its protein is CASEGGYSYEQYF.

The table lists this clonotype with a few counts. This chain links TRBV5-4 with TRBJ2-3, with TRBD2 matching 8 bases. This CDR3 has 14 amino acids. Trimming removed 5 bases from V and 6 bases from J; junction bases left unmatched: 8. Germline assignment: CDR1 SGHNT and CDR2 YYREEE (reference sequence). CDR3 in DNA: TGTGCCAGCAGACCGGGACTAGGGTCCGATACGCAGTATTTT. Translation gives CASRPGLGSDTQYF.

This clonotype showed up many times. The V and J genes are TRBV20-1 and TRBJ2-3; D not certain. The V and J ends lost 6 bases and 3 bases respectively, with 7 bases between them. This CDR3 spans 11 amino acids. CDR1 and CDR2 from the germline V gene are DFQATT and SNEGSKA (reference sequence). CDR3 in DNA: TGCAGTGCCAAGAAAACAGATACGCAGTATTTT. Translated, it gives CSAKKTDTQYF.